The rows below give T cell receptor beta chains drawn from one sample of a study of shared clonotypes between healthy human individuals. Assay: immunoSEQ multiplex PCR; the TCRdb copy retains only in-frame clones and omits some. The sample has 2 million to 2.5 million clones, around 93% seen once; the top ten hold more than 0.35%. Source material: naive CD4+ T cells from PBMCs. These receptors originate from a man younger than 35 in good health. Some clones in this sample may be carry-over from other donors' samples. Both conserved end residues are part of each CDR3. The D gene is left open where the match is weak. The size entry is marked missing in some rows and otherwise reads once, few, many or a size class.

d_call: .; clone_size: once; v_call: TRBV29-1; j_call: TRBJ1-5; cdr3_nt: TGCAGCGCAATCGAAGGGGGATTCGGTCAGCCCCAGCATTTT; cdr3_aa: CSAIEGGFGQPQHF
d_call: .; clone_size: .; v_call: TRBV9; j_call: TRBJ2-5; cdr3_nt: TGTGCCAGCAGCGAGGTGGGGTACCAAGAGACCCAGTACTTC; cdr3_aa: CASSEVGYQETQYF
d_call: .; clone_size: once; v_call: TRBV7-2; j_call: TRBJ2-2; cdr3_nt: TGTGCCAGCAGCCGCCTCGGAGGGATGACAGGAAGAGACACCGGGGAGCTGTTTTTT; cdr3_aa: CASSRLGGMTGRDTGELFF
d_call: TRBD1; clone_size: .; v_call: TRBV29-1; j_call: TRBJ2-4; cdr3_nt: TGCAGCGCCGGGGACAGTGAAGTTCAGTACTTC; cdr3_aa: CSAGDSEVQYF
d_call: .; clone_size: .; v_call: TRBV15; j_call: TRBJ2-5; cdr3_nt: TGTGCCACCAGCAGACCTCAGTTGCCCCAGTACTTC; cdr3_aa: CATSRPQLPQYF
d_call: .; clone_size: .; v_call: TRBV28; j_call: TRBJ1-2; cdr3_nt: TGTGCCAGCAGGGGCACAGGGTTTATCTATGGCTACACCTTC; cdr3_aa: CASRGTGFIYGYTF
d_call: TRBD1; clone_size: .; v_call: TRBV27; j_call: TRBJ2-1; cdr3_nt: TGTGCCAGCAGTTCCCGGACAGGGGTGAGTGAGCAGTTCTTC; cdr3_aa: CASSSRTGVSEQFF
d_call: .; clone_size: .; v_call: TRBV7-8; j_call: TRBJ1-1; cdr3_nt: TGTGCCAGCAGCTTATTGGCGCAGGGCTTTGAAGCTTTCTTT; cdr3_aa: CASSLLAQGFEAFF
d_call: TRBD1; clone_size: .; v_call: TRBV11-3; j_call: TRBJ1-3; cdr3_nt: TGTGCCAGCAGCGAGACAGGGGGAAACACCATATATTTT; cdr3_aa: CASSETGGNTIYF
d_call: .; clone_size: .; v_call: TRBV6-1; j_call: TRBJ2-1; cdr3_nt: TGTGCCAGCAGTGCCTTGCAGGGGACCTACAATGAGCAGTTCTTC; cdr3_aa: CASSALQGTYNEQFF
d_call: .; clone_size: .; v_call: TRBV30; j_call: TRBJ2-3; cdr3_nt: TGTGCCTGGAGGGGACGGCGAGATACGCAGTATTTT; cdr3_aa: CAWRGRRDTQYF
d_call: TRBD2; clone_size: .; v_call: TRBV10-3; j_call: TRBJ2-7; cdr3_nt: TGTGCCATCAGTGACCAGCGGGACTACGAGCAGTACTTC; cdr3_aa: CAISDQRDYEQYF
d_call: TRBD2; clone_size: .; v_call: TRBV7-9; j_call: TRBJ2-7; cdr3_nt: TGTGCCAGCAGCGCCGGGACTAACGAGCAGTACTTC; cdr3_aa: CASSAGTNEQYF
d_call: .; clone_size: .; v_call: TRBV18; j_call: TRBJ2-7; cdr3_nt: TGTGCCAGCTCACCGGGTCGGGACCGAGCCTACGAGCAGTACTTC; cdr3_aa: CASSPGRDRAYEQYF
d_call: TRBD1; clone_size: .; v_call: TRBV19; j_call: TRBJ1-1; cdr3_nt: TGTGCCAGTAGCTTACTACAGGGGGCGTCTACTGAAGCTTTCTTT; cdr3_aa: CASSLLQGASTEAFF
d_call: .; clone_size: .; v_call: TRBV5-6; j_call: TRBJ2-1; cdr3_nt: TGTGCCAGCAGCTTGGGAACAGGATGGGGGTACAATGAGCAGTTCTTC; cdr3_aa: CASSLGTGWGYNEQFF
d_call: TRBD1; clone_size: .; v_call: TRBV18; j_call: TRBJ2-7; cdr3_nt: TGTGCCAGCTCACCACCATCGACAGGGGATCACGAGCAGTACTTC; cdr3_aa: CASSPPSTGDHEQYF
d_call: .; clone_size: .; v_call: TRBV5-1; j_call: TRBJ2-2; cdr3_nt: TGCGCCAGCAGCTTTAGTGGATCCCCGAGCACCGGGGAGCTGTTTTTT; cdr3_aa: CASSFSGSPSTGELFF
d_call: .; clone_size: .; v_call: TRBV4-3; j_call: TRBJ2-1; cdr3_nt: TGCGCCAGCAGCCAAGGTTTCTACTCCTACAATGAGCAGTTCTTC; cdr3_aa: CASSQGFYSYNEQFF
d_call: TRBD1; clone_size: .; v_call: TRBV7-9; j_call: TRBJ1-1; cdr3_nt: TGTGCCAGCAGCCAAGGACAGGGGAGCACTGAAGCTTTCTTT; cdr3_aa: CASSQGQGSTEAFF
d_call: .; clone_size: .; v_call: TRBV4-2; j_call: TRBJ1-5; cdr3_nt: TGTGCCAGCAGCCAAGGGCAGGGGAATCAGCCCCAGCATTTT; cdr3_aa: CASSQGQGNQPQHF
d_call: TRBD1; clone_size: .; v_call: TRBV2; j_call: TRBJ2-7; cdr3_nt: TGTGCCAGCAGGGGGACAGGGGGCATTTACGAGCAGTACTTC; cdr3_aa: CASRGTGGIYEQYF
d_call: .; clone_size: .; v_call: TRBV6-1; j_call: TRBJ2-7; cdr3_nt: TGTGCCAGCAGTGAGTCCTACGAGCAGTACTTC; cdr3_aa: CASSESYEQYF
d_call: TRBD2; clone_size: .; v_call: TRBV10-3; j_call: TRBJ2-3; cdr3_nt: TGTGCCATCAGCCCGGGACTAGCGGGAGGAGGTACAGATACGCAGTATTTT; cdr3_aa: CAISPGLAGGGTDTQYF
d_call: .; clone_size: .; v_call: TRBV7-8; j_call: TRBJ1-4; cdr3_nt: TGTGCCAGCAGCTTATGGACCGATGAGGACTACCTGTTTTTT; cdr3_aa: CASSLWTDEDYLFF
d_call: .; clone_size: .; v_call: TRBV9; j_call: TRBJ2-7; cdr3_nt: TGTGCCAGCAGCGTAGGGATCGGGTCGACCTACGAGCAGTACTTC; cdr3_aa: CASSVGIGSTYEQYF
d_call: .; clone_size: .; v_call: TRBV18; j_call: TRBJ2-3; cdr3_nt: TGTGCCAGCTCACCACCCTTTAGCACAGATACGCAGTATTTT; cdr3_aa: CASSPPFSTDTQYF
d_call: TRBD2; clone_size: .; v_call: TRBV10-3; j_call: TRBJ2-3; cdr3_nt: TGTGCCATCAGTGAGTCTAGCGGGAATACGCAGTATTTT; cdr3_aa: CAISESSGNTQYF
d_call: TRBD1; clone_size: .; v_call: TRBV6-5; j_call: TRBJ1-2; cdr3_nt: TGTGCCAGCAAGCCGGGACAGGGGAACTATGGCTACACCTTC; cdr3_aa: CASKPGQGNYGYTF
d_call: TRBD2; clone_size: once; v_call: TRBV7-9; j_call: TRBJ2-1; cdr3_nt: TGTGCCAGCAGCTTGTCTCTAGCGGGAACCAATGAGCAGTTCTTC; cdr3_aa: CASSLSLAGTNEQFF
d_call: .; clone_size: .; v_call: TRBV4-2; j_call: TRBJ2-5; cdr3_nt: TGTGCCAGCAGCCAAGACAGGTACAACCAAGAGACCCAGTACTTC; cdr3_aa: CASSQDRYNQETQYF
d_call: TRBD1; clone_size: .; v_call: TRBV19; j_call: TRBJ1-2; cdr3_nt: TGTGCCAGTAGTGCTTGGGACAGCGGGTATGGCTACACCTTC; cdr3_aa: CASSAWDSGYGYTF
d_call: .; clone_size: .; v_call: TRBV20-1; j_call: TRBJ1-1; cdr3_nt: TGCAGGGGTAGTGAGACGGACGAAGCTTTCTTT; cdr3_aa: CRGSETDEAFF
d_call: .; clone_size: .; v_call: TRBV5-8; j_call: TRBJ2-7; cdr3_nt: TGTGCCAGCAGCTTGGCCCTACGAGACTACGAGCAGTACTTC; cdr3_aa: CASSLALRDYEQYF
d_call: .; clone_size: .; v_call: TRBV7-9; j_call: TRBJ2-3; cdr3_nt: TGTGCCAGCAGCTTAGGGCAGGGGAAAGATACGCAGTATTTT; cdr3_aa: CASSLGQGKDTQYF
d_call: .; clone_size: .; v_call: TRBV6-5; j_call: TRBJ2-2; cdr3_nt: TGTGCCAGCAGTCCTGTGGGTCCCGGCGGGGAGCTGTTTTTT; cdr3_aa: CASSPVGPGGELFF
d_call: TRBD1; clone_size: .; v_call: TRBV5-8; j_call: TRBJ2-5; cdr3_nt: TGTGCCAGCAGCACAGGGGCCGACCCAGGGGAAGAGACCCAGTACTTC; cdr3_aa: CASSTGADPGEETQYF
d_call: .; clone_size: .; v_call: TRBV29-1; j_call: TRBJ1-2; cdr3_nt: TGCACCGCGCGGGGCGGCTATGGCTACACCTTC; cdr3_aa: CTARGGYGYTF